Listed below are T cell receptor beta chains from one sample, sequenced in a study of CD8+ T cells in alopecia areata. The repertoire was sequenced with immunoSEQ multiplex PCR; TCRdb's copy has only in-frame clones and lacks some. The data hold 110,000 or so clones, with roughly 50% observed a single time. The material sequenced was CD4+ T cells sorted from blood, taken at week 24, from a patient treated with tofacitinib. Every receptor here comes from a human donor with alopecia areata. Both conserved end residues are part of each CDR3. Each record gives: clone size, J gene, D gene, V gene, CDR3 DNA, CDR3 protein. A D gene is named only where the DNA matches it firmly. Not every row has a clone size; where given, it reads once, few, many or a size class.

>once|TRBJ1-2|NA|TRBV19
TGTGCCAGTAGTATAAGTCAGAGCCTCTATGGCTACACCTTC
CASSISQSLYGYTF
>many|TRBJ1-2|TRBD1|TRBV5-1
TGCGCCAGCAGCTATGGGACAGAAGTTTATGGCTACACCTTC
CASSYGTEVYGYTF
>NA|TRBJ2-1|NA|TRBV4-2
TGTGCCAGCAGCCAAGAGGAGGGAGCGTTCGAGCAGTTCTTC
CASSQEEGAFEQFF
>NA|TRBJ2-2|NA|TRBV5-5
TGTGCCAGCAGCCTGGTCGGTGAGGCAAACACCGGGGAGCTGTTTTTT
CASSLVGEANTGELFF
>NA|TRBJ1-2|NA|TRBV30
TGTGCCTGGAGCCGTACCTACAACTATGGCTACACCTTC
CAWSRTYNYGYTF
>NA|TRBJ1-2|NA|TRBV5-1
TGCGCCAGCAGCTTGGGTGCGAACTATGGCTACACCTTC
CASSLGANYGYTF
>NA|TRBJ1-1|NA|TRBV29-1
TGCAGCGTTGGCTTTGCTAAACGGGTGAACACTGAAGCTTTCTTT
CSVGFAKRVNTEAFF
>NA|TRBJ1-2|TRBD1|TRBV19
TGTGCCAGTATCCGGGGACAGGGGAATGGCTATGGCTACACCTTC
CASIRGQGNGYGYTF
>NA|TRBJ2-6|NA|TRBV5-6
TGTGCCAGCAGCTTGGCCGGATGGGGCGCCTCTGGGGCCAACGTCCTGACTTTC
CASSLAGWGASGANVLTF
>NA|TRBJ1-6|NA|TRBV4-2
TGTGCCAGCAGCCAAGAGGTTGGGGGAACCCTCCACTTT
CASSQEVGGTLHF
>once|TRBJ1-1|TRBD1|TRBV27
TGTGCCAGCAGTCCCTGGACAGGGGGCGCAGCTTTCTTT
CASSPWTGGAAFF
>NA|TRBJ2-2|NA|TRBV14
TGTGCCAGCAATCGGCTGGGCACCGGGGAGCTGTTTTTT
CASNRLGTGELFF
>NA|TRBJ2-1|NA|TRBV19
TGTGCCAGTAAACGGCGGAGCTCCTACAATGAGCAGTTCTTC
CASKRRSSYNEQFF
>few|TRBJ2-5|NA|TRBV5-6
TGTGCCAGCAGCTCCCAAGAGGCCCAGTACTTC
CASSSQEAQYF
>few|TRBJ2-6|NA|TRBV2
TGTGCCAGCACCATCGGGGGACTCCTGTTGACCAACGTCCTGACTTTC
CASTIGGLLLTNVLTF
>NA|TRBJ1-5|TRBD1|TRBV5-1
TGCGCCAGCAGCCTCCGACAGGGGGGTCAGCCCCAGCATTTT
CASSLRQGGQPQHF
>NA|TRBJ2-5|TRBD2|TRBV5-4
TGTGCCAGCTTCTCCGGGAGCGGGGGGTACCAAGAGACCCAGTACTTC
CASFSGSGGYQETQYF
>few|TRBJ2-5|NA|TRBV7-2
TGTGCCAGCAGCACCCGTACAGAGACCCAGTACTTC
CASSTRTETQYF
>few|TRBJ1-5|NA|TRBV29-1
TGCAGCGTTTTAGGGTTCCCCAATCAGCCCCAGCATTTT
CSVLGFPNQPQHF
>NA|TRBJ2-6|NA|TRBV4-3
TGCGCCAGCAGCCTCGGGACCTCTGGGGCCAACGTCCTGACTTTC
CASSLGTSGANVLTF
>NA|TRBJ2-1|TRBD2|TRBV7-7
TGTGCTAGCAGCTTAGACAGCGGGGGGGTCTCCAATGAGCAGTTCTTC
CASSLDSGGVSNEQFF
>NA|TRBJ2-7|NA|TRBV7-9
TGTGCCAGCAGAGGGAGGGGGCAGAGGAGCTCCTACGAGCAGTACTTC
CASRGRGQRSSYEQYF
>NA|TRBJ2-3|NA|TRBV29-1
TGCAGCGTTGAGGGCAGCACAGATACGCAGTATTTT
CSVEGSTDTQYF
>NA|TRBJ1-2|NA|TRBV29-1
TGCAGTCCCGTAGATGGCTACACCTTC
CSPVDGYTF
>few|TRBJ2-5|TRBD1|TRBV5-1
TGCGCCAGCAGTCTCAGGGGGCAAGAGACCCAGTACTTC
CASSLRGQETQYF
>NA|TRBJ2-2|NA|TRBV29-1
TGCAGCGTTGTCAGGGGAGGCACCGGGGAGCTGTTTTTT
CSVVRGGTGELFF
>NA|TRBJ2-7|NA|TRBV5-6
TGTGCCAGCAGCTTGCCACGGAGTGGGTCCTACGAGCAGTACTTC
CASSLPRSGSYEQYF
>NA|TRBJ2-3|TRBD2|TRBV9
TGTGCCAGCAAGAAGGGGAGGGGCACAGATACGCAGTATTTT
CASKKGRGTDTQYF
>NA|TRBJ1-1|TRBD1|TRBV29-1
TGCAGCGTTGGGACAGGGGGGAACACTGAAGCTTTCTTT
CSVGTGGNTEAFF
>NA|TRBJ1-6|NA|TRBV19
TGTGCCAGTAGTACAGGGGAGAGTTCACCCCTCCACTTT
CASSTGESSPLHF
>NA|TRBJ2-7|NA|TRBV30
TGTGCCTGGAGTCCAGGGACTCTGCGGTACTTC
CAWSPGTLRYF
>few|TRBJ1-4|NA|TRBV7-9
TGTGCCAGCAGCCCGCCCCCACCGATGAATGAAAAACTGTTTTTT
CASSPPPPMNEKLFF
>NA|TRBJ1-4|NA|TRBV27
TGTGCCAGCAGTTTATCCTGGACTAGGGCAACTAATGAAAAACTGTTTTTT
CASSLSWTRATNEKLFF
>NA|TRBJ1-2|TRBD1|TRBV30
TGTGCCTCTAACAGGGGTGCCGGGGGCTATGGCTACACCTTC
CASNRGAGGYGYTF